The 25 T cell receptor beta chains reported below all come from one sample, sequenced in a study of human T cells and chemical hapten exposure. TCRdb reprocessed the RACE reads via MiXCR and lists one record per CDR3 protein. The sample shows more than 90,000 distinct CDR3 sequences, approximately 10% of them seen only once. Time point here: patch test 2, 6 weeks after DPC sensitization. Regarding treatment: therapeutic diphenylcyclopropenone sensitization with weekly scalp DPC. The starting material was whole blood, obtained in connection with sensitization to the hapten diphenylcyclopropenone (DPC). The receptor source for this set is a middle-aged woman with alopecia areata. Some clones in this sample may be carry-over from other donors' samples.

This clonotype has at least ten counts. The CDR3 DNA reads as TGCGCCAGCAGCCAGTTGGGCAGGGACACTGAAGCTTTCTTT. Amino acids: CASSQLGRDTEAFF. The V and J genes are TRBV4-3 and TRBJ1-1; tentatively, D is TRBD1 (5 bases). V lost 3 bases and J lost 3, with 11 bases in between. Germline CDR1 LGHNA, CDR2 YSLEER. The CDR3 consists of 14 residues.

This clonotype was observed a few times. This rearrangement joins TRBV5-1 to TRBJ2-7, with 9 bases identical to TRBD1. Germline CDR1 SGHRS, CDR2 YFSETQ. V lost 4 bases to trimming and J lost 1 base; unmatched junction nucleotides: 6. This CDR3 comprises 15 residues. The DNA of the CDR3 is TGCGCCAGCAGCGCGACGACAGGGGGTTCCTACGAGCAGTACTTC. Translation gives CASSATTGGSYEQYF.

J is TRBJ1-6 and V is TRBV7-2, with no clear D. The CDR3 is made up of 14 amino acids. V lost 4 bases and J 7 bases, leaving 11 bases between the germline ends. From germline, CDR1 is SGHTA and CDR2 FQGNSA. This chain's CDR3 is CASSSLGQNSPLHF. CDR3 sequence (DNA): TGTGCCAGCAGCTCGCTGGGTCAAAATTCACCCCTCCACTTT.

This clonotype was found many times. V gene TRBV12-3 or TRBV12-4 combines with J gene TRBJ1-1; D is possibly TRBD1 (5 bases). V shed 6 bases and J shed 2 bases, with 13 bases lying between them. The CDR3 sequence is 14 residues long. CDR3 DNA sequence: TGTGCCAGCAGGCCCGACAGTTCAAACACTGAAGCTTTCTTT. It translates to CASRPDSSNTEAFF.

Concerning this clonotype itself: This could be a read error, since a much larger clone is one nucleotide away. The chain employs TRBV19 and TRBJ1-2, with TRBD1 identical over 9 bases. This CDR3 is 15 amino acids long. Germline CDR1 and CDR2: LNHDA and SQIVND (reference sequence). J gave up 4 bases and V 6 bases, and 9 bases lay outside the gene matches. CDR3 DNA: TGTGCCAGTAGCCGATCCGGGACAGGGTTCTATGGCTACACCTTC. Protein product: CASSRSGTGFYGYTF.

In its sample, this clonotype was seen many times. The genes are TRBV3-1 and TRBJ2-5; 7 nucleotides align to TRBD1. The CDR3 consists of 17 residues. In germline, CDR1 is LGHDT, CDR2 YNNKEL (reference sequence). V trimming: 3 bases; J trimming: 2 bases; junction bases outside the gene matches: 12. CDR3 nucleotides: TGTGCCAGCAGCCATCGCATCTCCGGGACAGTACAAGAGACCCAGTACTTC. Encoded protein: CASSHRISGTVQETQYF.

The table lists this clonotype with a few counts. This chain joins TRBV5-6 and TRBJ2-5; 7 bases agree with TRBD2. V lost 2 bases to trimming and J lost 4 bases; unmatched junction nucleotides: 5. The CDR3 length is 14 residues. Per the germline V gene, CDR1 is SGHDT and CDR2 is YYEEEE. The CDR3 nucleotides are TGTGCCAGCAGCTTTCCGGGGGGACTAGAGACCCAGTACTTC. Amino acid sequence: CASSFPGGLETQYF.

This clonotype was picked up many times. The chain has TRBV28 and TRBJ1-1; no clear D. Trimming shortened V by 4 bases and J by 2 bases, and 11 bases separated the two germline ends. Germline lookup yields CDR1 MDHEN and CDR2 SYDVKM. This CDR3 comprises 14 residues. The CDR3 region is CASSSPPTNTEAFF. CDR3 bases: TGTGCCAGCAGTTCCCCGCCCACTAACACTGAAGCTTTCTTT.

The chain recombines TRBV6-2 or TRBV6-3 with TRBJ2-1, with 12 bases aligning to TRBD2. The CDR3 spans 17 residues. Germline V gene sequence: CDR1 MNHEY, CDR2 SVGEGT. Germline trimming cut 2 bases from V and 7 bases from J; bases unmatched to any gene: 9. The CDR3 region is CASSYDLAGGSGNEQFF. The CDR3 DNA follows: TGTGCCAGCAGTTACGATCTAGCGGGAGGGTCAGGAAATGAGCAGTTCTTC.

This clonotype was detected many times. The J gene is TRBJ2-1, the V gene TRBV30; TRBD2 matches at 8 bases. V dropped 5 bases and J dropped 1; count of bases not matched to a gene: 4. Germline lookup yields CDR1 GTSNPN and CDR2 SVGIG (reference sequence). The CDR3 runs 14 residues. This CDR3 reads CAWGGGQSYNEQFF. As DNA, the CDR3 is TGTGCCTGGGGCGGGGGGCAGTCCTACAATGAGCAGTTCTTC.

This clonotype was observed many times. The chain couples TRBV25-1 to TRBJ2-3; 8 bases are a match to TRBD1. CDR1 MGHDK and CDR2 SYGVNS come from the germline V gene. The CDR3 is 21 residues long. J was trimmed by 0 bases and V by 3 bases; bases with no gene match: 20. The CDR3 region has the DNA TGTGCCAGCAGTGATGGGGTCGGAGGGGGGACAGGTGACCCTAGCACAGATACGCAGTATTTT. It codes for CASSDGVGGGTGDPSTDTQYF.

The J gene is TRBJ1-1, the V gene TRBV3-1; a weak D match, TRBD1 (6 bases). Per the germline V gene, CDR1 is LGHDT and CDR2 is YNNKEL (reference sequence). Trimming cost V 0 bases and J 6 bases, with 17 bases left between them. The CDR3 extends over 16 amino acids. For the CDR3, the DNA is TGTGCCAGCAGCCAAGATTTCGGGGGGCGGTACGCTGAAGCTTTCTTT. It translates to CASSQDFGGRYAEAFF.

This clonotype has just a few counts. The chain combines TRBV5-4 with TRBJ1-2; 12 bases fit TRBD1. The CDR3 contains 15 residues. V lost 4 bases, J lost 8 bases, and 9 bases stayed unmatched. In germline, CDR1 is SGHNT, CDR2 YYREEE (reference sequence). DNA of the CDR3: TGTGCCAGCAGCACACCGGGACAGGGGGCAGGAGGCTACACCTTC. This encodes CASSTPGQGAGGYTF.

This clonotype appeared many times. V is TRBV4-1 and J is TRBJ2-3; D might be TRBD2 (7 bases). The CDR3 consists of 17 residues. V was clipped by 1 base and J by 2 bases, with 16 bases between them. CDR1 and CDR2 from the germline V gene are MGHRA and YSYEKL. The CDR3 bases are TGCGCCAGCAGCCAAGCAGGGGCGGGAGTGATCACAGATACGCAGTATTTT. It codes for CASSQAGAGVITDTQYF.

This clonotype was recorded a few times. The rearrangement uses TRBV7-9 and TRBJ2-1, with D hard to call. This CDR3 has 14 residues. V lost 0 bases and J 5 bases, leaving 8 bases between the germline ends. Germline V gene sequence: CDR1 SEHNR, CDR2 FQNEAQ (reference sequence). CDR3 nucleotide sequence: TGTGCCAGCAGCTTAGCGGTTGTTAACAATGAGCAGTTCTTC. Its protein product is CASSLAVVNNEQFF. Drawing the rest from reference TRBV7-9 and TRBJ2-1, the complete variable domain is DTGVSQNPRHKITKRGQNVTFRCDPISEHNRLYWYRQTLGQGPEFLTYFQNEAQLEKSRLLSDRFSAERPKGSFSTLEIQRTEQGDSAMYLCASSLAVVNNEQFFGPGTRLTVL.

Many counts were recorded for this clonotype. This sequence joins TRBV4-2 and TRBJ2-7; 10 nucleotides align to TRBD2. The CDR3 is 16 amino acids. The germline gives CDR1 LGHNA, CDR2 YNFKEQ. Unmatched junction bases numbered 2, after V lost 0 bases and J lost 0 bases. The CDR3 reads CASSQETSGDSYEQYF. CDR3 coding DNA: TGTGCCAGCAGCCAAGAAACTAGCGGGGACTCCTACGAGCAGTACTTC.

This clonotype occurred many times. The chain combines TRBV6-5 with TRBJ2-1, with D possibly being TRBD2 (7 bases). The length of the CDR3 is 15 residues. CDR1 and CDR2 (germline): MNHEY, SVGAGI. V lost 4 bases to trimming and J lost 6 bases, with 16 bases between them. CDR3: CASSWGGAGSNEQFF. The DNA of the CDR3 is TGTGCCAGCAGTTGGGGGGGGGCAGGTTCCAATGAGCAGTTCTTC.

This clonotype showed up many times. The chain uses TRBV12-5 and TRBJ2-3; TRBD1 agrees at 7 bases. The J segment lost 1 base and the V segment lost 2 bases, leaving 3 bases of the junction unmatched. Germline values: CDR1 LGHNT, CDR2 FRNRAP. CDR3 length equals 15 residues. The CDR3 DNA reads TGTGCTAGTGGTTTGCCTCAGGGGGGCACAGATACGCAGTATTTT. It codes for CASGLPQGGTDTQYF.

This clonotype was counted once. A much larger clone sits a single nucleotide away, making a read error possible. It is unclear where the CDR3 begins or ends on the DNA, so no DNA is shown, and the CDR3 is as TCRdb lists it. The chain couples TRBV27 to TRBJ1-2. The V gene's germline CDR1 is MNHEY and CDR2 SMNVEV (reference sequence). The CDR3 spans 14 amino acids, including both terminal residues. The CDR3 spells CASSFGLGSYGCTF.

This chain joins TRBV27 and TRBJ2-7; 7 bases fit TRBD1. CDR3 length: 16 residues. Unmatched junction bases numbered 10, after V lost 4 bases and J lost 1 base. Germline CDR1 reads MNHEY; CDR2 reads SMNVEV (reference sequence). This chain's CDR3 is CASSSGTALLSYEQYF. The CDR3 nucleotides are TGTGCCAGCAGTTCGGGGACAGCCCTCTTGTCCTACGAGCAGTACTTC.

This chain links TRBV25-1 with TRBJ2-1; TRBD2 aligns across 7 bases. CDR1 MGHDK and CDR2 SYGVNS come from the germline V gene. The junction had 4 bases not matched to a gene; V was cut back by 1 base and J by 4 bases. This CDR3 is built from 15 residues. CDR3 DNA: TGTGCCAGCAGTGAATTAGGGACTAAATACAATGAGCAGTTCTTC. Translating gives CASSELGTKYNEQFF. The variable domain in full, completed from reference TRBV25-1 and TRBJ2-1, reads EADIYQTPRYLVIGTGKKITLECSQTMGHDKMYWYQQDPGMELHLIHYSYGVNSTEKGDLSSESTVSRIRTEHFPLTLESARPSHTSQYLCASSELGTKYNEQFFGPGTRLTVL.

This clonotype was counted only a few times. The J gene is TRBJ1-1, the V gene TRBV10-3, with TRBD1 as a possible D gene (5 bases). Trimming shortened V by 8 bases and J by 5 bases, and 21 bases separated the two germline ends. Germline V lookup: CDR1 ENHRY, CDR2 SYGVKD. The CDR3 has 15 amino acids. The CDR3 sequence: CAIYEGQGRGTEAFF. Written as DNA, the CDR3 is TGTGCCATCTATGAGGGGCAGGGCCGGGGGACTGAAGCTTTCTTT.

This clonotype was seen at least ten times. CDR3: CASSLRAVGWTDTQYF. The CDR3 nucleotides are TGTGCCAGCAGTTTACGGGCGGTGGGTTGGACAGATACGCAGTATTTT. This rearrangement joins TRBV11-2 to TRBJ2-3, with D uncertain. In germline, CDR1 is SGHAT, CDR2 FQNNGV. CDR3 size: 16 residues. The V end lost 6 bases, the J end lost 3 bases, and 19 bases lay between the germline ends.

The sample holds a few counts of this clonotype. The rearrangement uses TRBV20-1 and TRBJ2-7; TRBD2 might be the D (5 bases). There are 13 residues in the CDR3. Trimming removed 2 bases at V and 9 bases at J, with 17 bases between. CDR1 is DFQATT and CDR2 is SNEGSKA in the germline V gene (reference sequence). CDR3 DNA sequence: TGCAGTGCTAGATCAAGGGTCCCAGGAGGGCAGTACTTC. It is translated as CSARSRVPGGQYF.

The V and J genes are TRBV19 and TRBJ2-7; D may be TRBD1 (5 bases). This CDR3 region has 15 residues. CDR1 and CDR2 from the germline V gene are LNHDA and SQIVND (reference sequence). Trimming removed 9 bases at V and 6 bases at J, with 24 bases between. In nucleotides, the CDR3 is TGTGCCAGCTCCAAAACGCAGGGTAGTCGATCCGAGCAGTACTTC. Protein sequence: CASSKTQGSRSEQYF.